Each of the 21 T cell receptor beta chains below was sequenced from the same sample in a study of T cell changes during pregnancy in multiple sclerosis (dated by TCRdb to the late 2010s). Libraries were prepared through the immunoSEQ multiplex PCR assay. This is the immuneACCESS table as TCRdb keeps it, with only in-frame sequences that have V and J called. A part of the clones is gone; compared with another copy, unresolved V genes explain less than half, and the rest is unexplained. Recorded for this sample are over 45,000 clones; 70% to 90% of them occurred a single time. Less than 2% of the sample is in the top ten clones. The sample was peripheral blood, taken after pregnancy. These receptors were taken from a female donor with multiple sclerosis, enrolled in a pregnancy study.

The rearrangement uses TRBV6-1 and TRBJ2-5, with D maybe TRBD1 (6 bases). The J call may not be correct, given that the DNA end is closer to TRBJ2-7. The CDR3 runs 14 residues. Germline loops: CDR1 MNHNS, CDR2 SASEGT. CDR3 bases: TGTGCCAGCAGTGGGACAGTGTTCTCTTACGAGCAGTACTTC. It yields the protein CASSGTVFSYEQYF.

The rearrangement links TRBV18 to TRBJ1-1, with TRBD1 matching over 10 bases. CDR1 and CDR2 (germline): KGHSH, LQKENI. The CDR3 has 16 amino acids. V dropped 3 bases and J dropped 5; count of bases not matched to a gene: 9. The CDR3 DNA reads TGTGCCAGCTCACCTGGGATGTGGACAGGGGGGACTGAAGCTTTCTTT. Protein: CASSPGMWTGGTEAFF.

The chain combines TRBV2 with TRBJ2-2; 9 bases agree with TRBD1. CDR3 length equals 15 residues. The V and J ends lost 6 bases and 4 bases, in that order; junction bases with no gene match: 6. Looked up from germline, CDR1 is SNHLY and CDR2 is FYNNEI. For the CDR3, the DNA is TGTGCCAGCAGGTCGGACAGGGGAGGCACCGGGGAGCTGTTTTTT. Translated, it gives CASRSDRGGTGELFF.

Turning to this clone: A read error may account for a junction end that differs from germline. The chain is built from TRBV7-7 and TRBJ2-1; a possible D gene is TRBD2 (6 bases). Germline lookup yields CDR1 SSHAT and CDR2 FNYEAQ (reference sequence). The CDR3 sequence is 14 residues long. The CDR3 DNA is TGTGCTAGCAGCTTGGACTATTCCTACAATGAGCAGTTCTTC. Encoded protein: CASSLDYSYNEQFF.

This chain uses TRBV27 with TRBJ2-3, with a possible D match to TRBD2 (5 bases). The germline V gene encodes CDR1 MNHEY and CDR2 SMNVEV (reference sequence). The CDR3 spans 11 residues. Trimming removed 11 bases at V and 2 bases at J, with 8 bases between. CDR3 region: CAVGDTDTQYF. DNA for the CDR3: TGTGCCGTCGGGGACACAGATACGCAGTATTTT.

The chain recombines TRBV4-3 with TRBJ2-3, with TRBD2 matching 8 bases. CDR3 size: 18 residues. Germline assignment: CDR1 LGHNA and CDR2 YSLEER. V was pared by 4 bases and J by 7 bases, with 19 bases of the junction left unmatched. CDR3 in DNA: TGCGCCAGCAGCCCTCGTGGGGCGCCCCTAGCGGGCGCCTATACGCAGTATTTT. This encodes CASSPRGAPLAGAYTQYF.

The V and J genes are TRBV27 and TRBJ2-7; D unclear. Germline CDR1 and CDR2: MNHEY and SMNVEV (reference sequence). Trimming shortened V by 5 bases and J by 3 bases, and 8 bases separated the two germline ends. The CDR3 runs 12 residues. CDR3 nucleotides: TGTGCCAGCAGTCCGTCCGGCTACGAGCAGTACTTC. Its translation is CASSPSGYEQYF.

The rearrangement links TRBV30 to TRBJ1-1, with 9 bases that match TRBD1. Germline-derived CDR1 and CDR2 are GTSNPN and SVGIG (reference sequence). V dropped 1 base and J dropped 7; count of bases not matched to a gene: 7. This CDR3 is 14 amino acids long. The CDR3 region has the DNA TGTGCCTGGAGTGACTACAGGGGGCTTGGTGAAGCTTTCTTT. Its protein product is CAWSDYRGLGEAFF.

This sequence joins TRBV6-5 and TRBJ2-3; D is possibly TRBD1 (5 bases). Germline CDR1 is MNHEY and CDR2 is SVGAGI. CDR3 length equals 13 residues. The V end was cut by 8 bases, the J end by 9 bases, with 18 bases between. The CDR3 DNA sequence: TGTGCCAGCGGCGGACATTACTTAGCCACGCAGTATTTT. Translation gives CASGGHYLATQYF.

This clone has more than one count but fewer than ten. The chain is built from TRBV6-5 and TRBJ1-1; D is unresolved. Trimming took off 4 bases at V and 1 base at J, with 7 bases between the two ends. The CDR3 runs 13 residues. CDR1 is MNHEY, CDR2 SVGAGI, per germline. CDR3 amino acids: CASSFLENTEAFF. CDR3 sequence (DNA): TGTGCCAGCAGTTTCTTAGAGAACACTGAAGCTTTCTTT.

The rearrangement uses TRBV7-9 and TRBJ2-1; unclear D gene. The CDR3 is 12 amino acids. The germline V gene encodes CDR1 SEHNR and CDR2 FQNEAQ (reference sequence). V gave up 1 base and J gave up 8 bases, with 6 bases separating them. The CDR3 reads CASSLGLYEQFF. The CDR3 DNA reads TGTGCCAGCAGCTTAGGGCTCTATGAGCAGTTCTTC.

This chain connects TRBV2 to TRBJ1-5; 9 bases are a match to TRBD1. This CDR3 comprises 17 residues. The V and J ends lost 6 bases and 0 bases, in that order; junction bases with no gene match: 9. The V gene's germline CDR1 is SNHLY and CDR2 FYNNEI. The CDR3 sequence is CASSVGQGLHSNQPQHF. CDR3 coding DNA: TGTGCCAGCAGCGTAGGACAGGGGCTCCATAGCAATCAGCCCCAGCATTTT.

V gene TRBV28 combines with J gene TRBJ1-5; TRBD1 might be the D (5 bases). V was clipped by 6 bases and J by 6 bases, with 12 bases between them. The germline V gene encodes CDR1 MDHEN and CDR2 SYDVKM. This CDR3 has 13 residues. Here the CDR3 reads CASSPFTGQPQHF. CDR3 DNA sequence: TGTGCCAGCAGCCCCTTTACAGGTCAGCCCCAGCATTTT.

This chain uses TRBV5-4 with TRBJ1-2, with a tentative D call TRBD1 (6 bases). The CDR3 runs 15 residues. V lost 2 bases, J lost 4 bases, and 15 bases lay in between. Germline CDR1 is SGHNT and CDR2 is YYREEE (reference sequence). CDR3: CASSLFRGAGYGYTF. The CDR3 DNA follows: TGTGCCAGCAGCTTATTCAGGGGAGCAGGCTATGGCTACACCTTC.

The V gene is TRBV7-8, the J gene TRBJ2-1, with D perhaps TRBD2 (6 bases). The CDR3 has 16 amino acids. Germline V gives CDR1 SGHVS, CDR2 FQNEAQ. V was shortened by 1 base and J by 1 base, with 11 bases between the two germline ends. The CDR3 sequence is CASSLGRGLSYNEQFF. CDR3 DNA: TGTGCCAGCAGCTTAGGGAGGGGACTGTCCTACAATGAGCAGTTCTTC.

The genes are TRBV20-1 and TRBJ1-1; D perhaps matches TRBD1 (5 bases). The V end was cut by 6 bases, the J end by 6 bases, with 11 bases between. From germline, CDR1 is DFQATT and CDR2 SNEGSKA (reference sequence). This CDR3 contains 11 residues. The CDR3 region is CSAETDAEAFF. CDR3 DNA sequence: TGCAGTGCGGAGACAGATGCTGAAGCTTTCTTT.

This rearrangement joins TRBV18 to TRBJ1-2; 8 bases fit TRBD1. V lost 6 bases to trimming and J lost 3 bases; unmatched junction nucleotides: 6. Germline V gene sequence: CDR1 KGHSH, CDR2 LQKENI. The CDR3 has 14 amino acids. CDR3: CASSPDREDYGYTF. The CDR3 bases are TGTGCCAGCTCCCCGGACAGGGAGGACTATGGCTACACCTTC.

The chain links TRBV30 to TRBJ2-2; D perhaps matches TRBD2 (6 bases). The CDR3 is 13 residues long. Germline values: CDR1 GTSNPN, CDR2 SVGIG (reference sequence). Trimming removed 8 bases at V and 0 bases at J, with 10 bases between. The CDR3 DNA sequence: TGTGCCACGGGACTGGCGAACACCGGGGAGCTGTTTTTT. It yields the protein CATGLANTGELFF.

The rearrangement joins TRBV7-9 to TRBJ2-2; D gene uncertain. The CDR3 has 15 amino acids. Germline CDR1 SEHNR, CDR2 FQNEAQ (reference sequence). Trimming shortened V by 1 base and J by 0 bases, and 6 bases separated the two germline ends. The CDR3 spells CASSLGGSNTGELFF. The CDR3 DNA follows: TGTGCCAGCAGCTTAGGAGGTTCGAACACCGGGGAGCTGTTTTTT.

This chain joins TRBV9 and TRBJ1-2, with a possible D match to TRBD1 (5 bases). V was clipped by 0 bases and J by 1 base, with 10 bases between them. The CDR3 runs to 15 residues. CDR1 is SGDLS, CDR2 YYNGEE, per germline. CDR3 in amino acids: CASSVDGQINYGYTF. CDR3 bases: TGTGCCAGCAGCGTAGACGGACAAATTAACTATGGCTACACCTTC.

The rearrangement links TRBV7-2 to TRBJ2-5; tentatively, D is TRBD2 (5 bases). The V gene's germline CDR1 is SGHTA and CDR2 FQGNSA. The CDR3 length is 15 residues. Trimming took 8 bases from V and 2 from J, leaving 18 bases between them. CDR3 coding DNA: TGTGCCAGCCGACCGGAGGCGGATAGTCAAGAGACCCAGTACTTC. Translation: CASRPEADSQETQYF.